This is a list of T cell receptor beta chains from one sample in a study of cytomegalovirus exposure and HLA in healthy donors. Sequencing was performed with immunoSEQ multiplex PCR; in TCRdb, only in-frame clones are kept and a portion is missing. This repertoire shows some 130,000 clones, approximately 75% found once; its top ten account for around 0.99%. The sample taken for sequencing was PBMCs. Receptors were obtained from a male donor in good health and CMV-seronegative. Each CDR3 is given with its conserved first and last residue. D genes are given only for firm matches. Size is omitted from some rows. Given values are once, few, many or a class for expanded clones.

>NA|TRBJ1-6|NA|TRBV14
CASSHRDNNSPLHF
TGTGCCAGCAGCCACAGGGATAATAATTCACCCCTCCACTTT
>NA|TRBJ1-1|once|TRBV7-8
CASSLVVETEAFF
TGTGCCAGCAGCTTAGTGGTTGAGACTGAAGCTTTCTTT
>TRBD1|TRBJ2-5|NA|TRBV13
CASSLGTGARTETQYF
TGTGCCAGCAGCTTAGGGACAGGGGCCAGGACCGAGACCCAGTACTTC
>TRBD1|TRBJ2-2|NA|TRBV30
CAWSYSDRVSGELFF
TGTGCCTGGAGTTACAGTGACAGGGTGTCCGGGGAGCTGTTTTTT
>NA|TRBJ2-7|NA|TRBV6-1
CASSEGWGETFSYEQYF
TGTGCCAGCAGTGAGGGATGGGGGGAAACCTTTTCCTACGAGCAGTACTTC
>TRBD1|TRBJ2-3|NA|TRBV27
CASSLSRTGTDTQYF
TGTGCCAGCAGTTTATCACGGACAGGGACCGATACGCAGTATTTT
>TRBD1|TRBJ2-2|NA|TRBV19
CASKSGGRTGELFF
TGTGCCAGTAAGTCAGGGGGCCGCACCGGGGAGCTGTTTTTT
>TRBD2|TRBJ2-1|NA|TRBV15
CATSISGGAAPEQFF
TGTGCCACCAGCATTAGCGGGGGGGCTGCCCCAGAGCAGTTCTTC
>NA|TRBJ1-2|NA|TRBV5-1
CASSLEVATPGYTF
TGCGCCAGCAGCTTGGAGGTAGCCACCCCGGGCTACACCTTC
>TRBD2|TRBJ2-2|NA|TRBV5-1
CASSSYRGGDTGELFF
TGCGCCAGCAGCTCGTATCGCGGGGGTGATACCGGGGAGCTGTTTTTT
>NA|TRBJ1-6|NA|TRBV6-5
CASSYSGEGSSPLHF
TGTGCCAGCAGTTACTCGGGCGAAGGAAGCTCACCCCTCCACTTT
>TRBD1|TRBJ2-7|NA|TRBV9
CASSPGQGAREQYF
TGTGCCAGCAGCCCAGGACAGGGGGCGAGGGAGCAGTACTTC
>NA|TRBJ1-6|NA|TRBV30
CAWSGRGGKAPLHF
TGTGCCTGGAGTGGGAGAGGGGGTAAGGCACCCCTCCACTTT
>NA|TRBJ2-3|once|TRBV6-5
CASSSPGTDTQYF
TGTGCCAGCAGTTCTCCAGGCACAGATACGCAGTATTTT
>TRBD2|TRBJ2-1|NA|TRBV19
CASSPTSGLYNEQFF
TGTGCCAGTAGTCCGACTAGCGGTCTCTACAATGAGCAGTTCTTC
>TRBD2|TRBJ2-5|NA|TRBV5-1
CASTRAGGIQETQYF
TGCGCCAGCACGAGAGCGGGGGGGATCCAAGAGACCCAGTACTTC
>NA|TRBJ1-2|NA|TRBV10-1
CASSDPGGYGYTF
TGCGCCAGCAGTGACCCCGGGGGCTATGGCTACACCTTC
>TRBD1|TRBJ2-3|NA|TRBV29-1
CSGEDRVGDTQYF
TGCAGCGGCGAGGACAGGGTTGGAGATACGCAGTATTTT
>TRBD1|TRBJ1-2|NA|TRBV30
CAWVTGTGVGYTF
TGTGCCTGGGTTACCGGGACAGGGGTCGGCTACACCTTC
>NA|TRBJ2-3|NA|TRBV6-5
CASSYRLSTDTQYF
TGTGCCAGCAGTTATCGCCTAAGCACAGATACGCAGTATTTT
>NA|TRBJ1-4|once|TRBV10-3
CAISEPWQSEKLFF
TGTGCCATCAGTGAGCCGTGGCAATCAGAAAAACTGTTTTTT
>TRBD1|TRBJ1-2|NA|TRBV7-2
CASSNRQGAHLYGYTF
TGTGCCAGCAGCAATCGACAGGGGGCCCATCTCTATGGCTACACCTTC
>NA|TRBJ1-1|few|TRBV18
CASSPPGRNTEAFF
TGTGCCAGCTCACCCCCCGGTCGGAACACTGAAGCTTTCTTT
>TRBD2|TRBJ2-2|NA|TRBV7-9
CASSYPSGVELFF
TGTGCCAGCAGCTACCCTAGCGGCGTGGAGCTGTTTTTT
>TRBD1|TRBJ2-5|NA|TRBV15
CATSHGNRGETQYF
TGTGCCACCAGCCACGGGAACAGGGGAGAGACCCAGTACTTC
>NA|TRBJ1-1|NA|TRBV6-6
CASSFYGGNTEAFF
TGTGCCAGCAGTTTCTACGGTGGGAACACTGAAGCTTTCTTT
>NA|TRBJ2-5|NA|TRBV5-1
CASSEGFEETQYF
TGCGCCAGCAGCGAGGGTTTTGAGGAGACCCAGTACTTC
>TRBD2|TRBJ2-1|NA|TRBV9
CASSVVGREKQFF
TGTGCCAGCAGCGTAGTAGGGAGGGAGAAGCAGTTCTTC
>NA|TRBJ2-4|NA|TRBV18
CASSPGGAKNIQYF
TGTGCCAGCTCACCAGGCGGGGCCAAAAACATTCAGTACTTC
>NA|TRBJ1-1|NA|TRBV7-8
CASSLVWGTLNTEAFF
TGTGCCAGCAGCTTAGTGTGGGGCACCTTGAACACTGAAGCTTTCTTT
>TRBD1|TRBJ2-1|NA|TRBV7-8
CASSLGSDRGRFF
TGTGCCAGCAGCTTAGGGTCAGACAGGGGGAGGTTCTTC
>TRBD1|TRBJ2-7|NA|TRBV12-5
CASGIGTVPYEQYF
TGTGCTAGTGGTATCGGGACAGTACCTTACGAGCAGTACTTC
>TRBD2|TRBJ2-4|NA|TRBV5-4
CASSGATSGKNIQYF
TGTGCCAGCAGCGGAGCGACTAGCGGCAAAAACATTCAGTACTTC
>TRBD1|TRBJ2-7|NA|TRBV5-5
CASSFLTGGTYEQYF
TGTGCCAGCAGCTTCCTGACAGGGGGCACCTACGAGCAGTACTTC
>NA|TRBJ1-5|NA|TRBV9
CASSVGERNQPQHF
TGTGCCAGCAGCGTAGGGGAGCGCAATCAGCCCCAGCATTTT
>NA|TRBJ1-2|NA|TRBV2
CASSPPPRGSGYTF
TGTGCCAGCAGTCCCCCACCGCGGGGGAGTGGCTACACCTTC
>NA|TRBJ2-4|NA|TRBV6-1
CASSERGIAKNIQYF
TGTGCCAGCAGTGAAAGGGGAATAGCCAAAAACATTCAGTACTTC
>NA|TRBJ2-3|once|TRBV6-5
CASSYSDGGTDTQYF
TGTGCCAGCAGTTACTCGGACGGGGGCACAGATACGCAGTATTTT
>NA|TRBJ2-7|once|TRBV27
CASSAGPTYEQYF
TGTGCCAGCAGTGCGGGTCCAACCTACGAGCAGTACTTC
>NA|TRBJ2-7|NA|TRBV18
CASSPGNSYEQYF
TGTGCCAGCTCACCGGGCAACTCCTACGAGCAGTACTTC
>NA|TRBJ2-3|once|TRBV2
CASSDTVSPDTQYF
TGTGCCAGCAGTGATACAGTCAGCCCAGATACGCAGTATTTT
>NA|TRBJ2-5|NA|TRBV5-1
CASSLQGAQETQYF
TGCGCCAGCAGCTTACAGGGCGCCCAAGAGACCCAGTACTTC
>NA|TRBJ2-1|NA|TRBV2
CASSEGGVRNEQFF
TGTGCCAGCAGTGAAGGCGGGGTTCGCAATGAGCAGTTCTTC
>NA|TRBJ2-3|NA|TRBV29-1
CSAPESTDTQYF
TGCAGCGCCCCGGAGAGCACAGATACGCAGTATTTT
>NA|TRBJ2-7|NA|TRBV7-2
CASSLYRGGGYEQYF
TGTGCCAGCAGCTTATACAGGGGGGGAGGCTACGAGCAGTACTTC
>NA|TRBJ1-2|NA|TRBV6-5
CASSWAKGNYGYTF
TGTGCCAGCAGTTGGGCTAAAGGAAACTATGGCTACACCTTC
>NA|TRBJ2-3|NA|TRBV29-1
CSVDIAGTDTQYF
TGCAGCGTTGATATAGCGGGCACAGATACGCAGTATTTT
>TRBD2|TRBJ2-3|NA|TRBV9
CASSVGSLAGGPDTQYF
TGTGCCAGCAGCGTAGGCTCGCTAGCGGGGGGGCCGGATACGCAGTATTTT
>TRBD1|TRBJ2-2|few|TRBV5-1
CASTLRTGYTGELFF
TGCGCCAGCACCCTTAGGACAGGGTACACCGGGGAGCTGTTTTTT
>TRBD1|TRBJ2-7|once|TRBV2
CASSYRDRGFIYEQYF
TGTGCCAGCAGTTACCGGGACAGGGGGTTTATCTACGAGCAGTACTTC
>TRBD1|TRBJ2-7|few|TRBV6-5
CASSYSRTGDSYEQYF
TGTGCCAGCAGTTACTCGAGGACAGGGGACTCCTACGAGCAGTACTTC
>TRBD1|TRBJ1-5|NA|TRBV4-3
CASSQEYRGSQPQHF
TGCGCCAGCAGCCAGGAATACAGGGGGAGTCAGCCCCAGCATTTT